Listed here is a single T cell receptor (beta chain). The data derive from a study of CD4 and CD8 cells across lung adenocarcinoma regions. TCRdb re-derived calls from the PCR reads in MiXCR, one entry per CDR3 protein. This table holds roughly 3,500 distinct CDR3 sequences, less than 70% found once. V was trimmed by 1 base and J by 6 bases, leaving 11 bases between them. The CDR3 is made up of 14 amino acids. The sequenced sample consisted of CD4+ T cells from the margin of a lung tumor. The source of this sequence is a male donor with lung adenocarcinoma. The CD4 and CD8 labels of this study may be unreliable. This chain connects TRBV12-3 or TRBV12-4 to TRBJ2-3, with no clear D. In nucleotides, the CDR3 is TGTGCCAGCAGTTTAGTGTCTTCTAGGGATACGCAGTATTTT. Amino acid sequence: CASSLVSSRDTQYF.